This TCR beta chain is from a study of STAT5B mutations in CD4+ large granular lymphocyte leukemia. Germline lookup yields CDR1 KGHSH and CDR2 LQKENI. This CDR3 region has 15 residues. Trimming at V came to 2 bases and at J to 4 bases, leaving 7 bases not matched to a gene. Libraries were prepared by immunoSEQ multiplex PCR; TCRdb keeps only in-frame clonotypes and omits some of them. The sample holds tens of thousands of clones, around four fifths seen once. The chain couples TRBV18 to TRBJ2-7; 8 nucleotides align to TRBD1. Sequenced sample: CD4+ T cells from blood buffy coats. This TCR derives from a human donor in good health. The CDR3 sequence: CASSPKQGAVYEQYF. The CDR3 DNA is TGTGCCAGCTCACCAAAGCAGGGGGCGGTTTACGAGCAGTACTTC.